This T cell receptor beta chain was found in a study of blood T cells in healthy people across ages. Comment on this clonotype: Its specificity is not known.

A sample-barcoded 5' primer and a J-beta primer mix were used in a second PCR of about 7 to 12 cycles. One entry per CDR3 protein, called by TCRdb with MiXCR from the 5' RACE reads. The sample shows some 850,000 distinct CDR3 sequences, approximately 24% of them seen only once. The V gene lost 8 bases and the J gene lost 3 bases, with 17 bases spanning the gap. CDR3 length: 14 amino acids. The germline gives CDR1 SGHAT, CDR2 FQNNGV. Regarding the study as a whole: When set beside aged donors, long-lived donors presented more naive CD4+ cells and higher diversity. With age, beta diversity per million T cells declined roughly linearly, significantly by 40.

This same sample was also part of a study on T cells of mothers and their children. That study reports: Among related mother-child pairs, overlap was slightly higher than in unrelated pairs, though not significantly.

V gene TRBV11-2 combines with J gene TRBJ2-7; no definite D call. Source material: blood. This TCR was recovered from a boy under 18 in good health. DNA of the CDR3: TGTGCCAGCTCCGGGTACAGCCGAGACTACGAGCAGTACTTC. As protein: CASSGYSRDYEQYF.